Reported below is one T cell receptor beta chain. Its target is unknown. The CDR3 sequence is 15 residues long. Germline CDR1 reads LNHDA; CDR2 reads SQIVND (reference sequence). J was trimmed by 8 bases and V by 7 bases; bases with no gene match: 6. This sample was taken from a study of cytomegalovirus exposure and HLA in healthy donors. General observations from the study: Using a false discovery rate of 0.05, a later analysis showed that approximately 18,000 TCR beta sequences were associated with HLA alleles.

The PCR made use of 60 Vbeta and 13 Jbeta primers. This table comes from immunoSEQ multiplex PCR, and its TCRdb copy is limited to in-frame clones, with some not included. The table lists roughly 220,000 clones, roughly 70% of them singletons. Healthy donors of bone marrow made up the group. The source is a man in his forties in good health and CMV-seropositive. The sequencing input was PBMCs. J is TRBJ1-6 and V is TRBV19, with TRBD1 identical over 12 bases. CDR3 region: CASTRDRGQDSPLHF. The CDR3 DNA reads as TGTGCCAGTACTCGGGACAGGGGGCAGGATTCACCCCTCCACTTT.